This T cell receptor beta chain came from a study of shared clonotypes between healthy human individuals. As processed by the authors: There were no quality scores in the junction-only immunoSEQ sequences, so filtering differed. Only in-frame clones appear in the TCRdb table, and some are missing; sequencing was by immunoSEQ multiplex PCR. V, J and clone size are those of that table, while D and trimming were read from the DNA. The sample records approximately 980,000 clones, 76% being singletons. General study findings and limits: Clonotypes shared by all four donors outscored non-shared clonotypes in generation probability. Though the depth was large, rarefaction showed that sorted-subset sequencing was incomplete. Naive subsets typically showed greater estimated richness than memory subsets.

CDR1 MNHEY and CDR2 SVGAGI come from the germline V gene. Between the trimmed V and J ends, which lost 4 bases and 5 bases, there was a span of 14 bases. The CDR3 runs to 14 residues. As concerns this clone: What it binds is unknown.

Sequencing was carried out using memory CD4+ T cells sorted from blood. Subset here: CD45RA-negative fraction. The clonotype was recovered from a man younger than 30 in good health. The rearrangement uses TRBV6-5 and TRBJ1-1; D is possibly TRBD1 (5 bases). The CDR3 region is CASSSPGLSTEAFF. The CDR3 DNA reads as TGTGCCAGCAGTTCCCCAGGGCTCTCGACTGAAGCTTTCTTT.